This section outlines one T cell receptor beta chain sequence together with its context. For each CDR3 protein, TCRdb gives one entry from its re-call of the 5' RACE reads, without DNA. The specimen's table records hundreds of thousands of distinct CDR3 sequences. The sample is drawn from a study of monozygotic twins with inflammatory bowel disease. The CDR3 has 15 amino acids. Germline assignment: CDR1 LNHDA and CDR2 SQIVND (reference sequence). The source is a human donor with ulcerative colitis or Crohn's disease, or a healthy co-twin of an affected twin (not recorded which). This chain links TRBV19 with TRBJ2-1; TCRdb proposes TRBD2, but this gene call is untestable without DNA. Input material: blood. The CDR3 sequence: CASRPLAGVYNEQFF.